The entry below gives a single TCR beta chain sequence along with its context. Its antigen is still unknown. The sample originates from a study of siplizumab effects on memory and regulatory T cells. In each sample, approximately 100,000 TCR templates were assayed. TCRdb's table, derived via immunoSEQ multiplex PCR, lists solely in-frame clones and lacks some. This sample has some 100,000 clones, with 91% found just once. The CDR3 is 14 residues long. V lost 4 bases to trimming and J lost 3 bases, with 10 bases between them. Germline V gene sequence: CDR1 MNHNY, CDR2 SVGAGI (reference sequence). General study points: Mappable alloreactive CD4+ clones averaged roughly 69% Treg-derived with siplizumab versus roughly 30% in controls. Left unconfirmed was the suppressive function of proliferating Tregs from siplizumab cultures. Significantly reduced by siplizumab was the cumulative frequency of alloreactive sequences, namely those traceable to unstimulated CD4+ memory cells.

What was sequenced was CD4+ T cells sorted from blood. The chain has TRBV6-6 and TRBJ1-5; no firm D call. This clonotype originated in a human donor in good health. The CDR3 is CASSSWGFNQPQHF. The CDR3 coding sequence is TGTGCCAGCAGTTCGTGGGGTTTCAATCAGCCCCAGCATTTT.